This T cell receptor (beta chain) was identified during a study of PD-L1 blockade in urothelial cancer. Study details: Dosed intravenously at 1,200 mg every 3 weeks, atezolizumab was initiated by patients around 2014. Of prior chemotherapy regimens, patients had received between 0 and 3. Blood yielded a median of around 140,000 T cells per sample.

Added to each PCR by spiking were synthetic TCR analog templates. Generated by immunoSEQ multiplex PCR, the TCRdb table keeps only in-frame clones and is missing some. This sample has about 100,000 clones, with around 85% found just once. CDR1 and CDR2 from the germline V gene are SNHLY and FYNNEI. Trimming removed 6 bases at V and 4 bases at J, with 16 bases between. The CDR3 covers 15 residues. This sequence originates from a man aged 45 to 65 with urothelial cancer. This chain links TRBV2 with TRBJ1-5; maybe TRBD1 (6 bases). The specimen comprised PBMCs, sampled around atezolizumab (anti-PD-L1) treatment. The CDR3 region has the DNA TGTGCCAGCAGACCACGGGACATGAAAAATCAGCCCCAGCATTTT. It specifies CASRPRDMKNQPQHF.